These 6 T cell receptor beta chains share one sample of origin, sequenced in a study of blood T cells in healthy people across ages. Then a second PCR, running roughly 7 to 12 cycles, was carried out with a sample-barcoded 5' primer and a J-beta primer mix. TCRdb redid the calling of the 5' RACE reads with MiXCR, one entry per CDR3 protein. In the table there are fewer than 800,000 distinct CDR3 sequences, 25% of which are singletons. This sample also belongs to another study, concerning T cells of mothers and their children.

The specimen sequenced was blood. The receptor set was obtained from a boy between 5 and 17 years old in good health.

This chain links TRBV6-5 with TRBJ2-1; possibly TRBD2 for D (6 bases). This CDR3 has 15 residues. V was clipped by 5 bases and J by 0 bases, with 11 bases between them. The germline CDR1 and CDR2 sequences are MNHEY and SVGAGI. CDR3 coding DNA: TGTGCCAGCAGTGGGACGGGGGACTCCTACAATGAGCAGTTCTTC. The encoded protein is CASSGTGDSYNEQFF.

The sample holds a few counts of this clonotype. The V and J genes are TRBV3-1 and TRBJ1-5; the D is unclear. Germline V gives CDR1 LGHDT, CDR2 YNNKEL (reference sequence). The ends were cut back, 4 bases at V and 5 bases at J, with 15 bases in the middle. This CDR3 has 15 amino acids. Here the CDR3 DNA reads TGTGCCAGCAGCCGATCCAGTAGCTGGGATCAGCCCCAGCATTTT. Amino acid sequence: CASSRSSSWDQPQHF.

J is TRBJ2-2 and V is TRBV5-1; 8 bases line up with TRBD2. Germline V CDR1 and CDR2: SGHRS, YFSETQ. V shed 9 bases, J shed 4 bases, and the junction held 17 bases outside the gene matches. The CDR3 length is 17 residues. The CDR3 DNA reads TGCGCCACCAAGAGAGCCCCGGGACTAGATGCCACCGGGGAGCTGTTTTTT. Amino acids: CATKRAPGLDATGELFF.

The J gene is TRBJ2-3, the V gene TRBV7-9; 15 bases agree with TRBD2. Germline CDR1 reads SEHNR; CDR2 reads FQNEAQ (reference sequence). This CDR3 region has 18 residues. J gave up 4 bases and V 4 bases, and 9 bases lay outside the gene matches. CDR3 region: CASSWGLAGGWGADTQYF. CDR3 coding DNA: TGTGCCAGCAGCTGGGGACTAGCGGGGGGCTGGGGAGCAGATACGCAGTATTTT.

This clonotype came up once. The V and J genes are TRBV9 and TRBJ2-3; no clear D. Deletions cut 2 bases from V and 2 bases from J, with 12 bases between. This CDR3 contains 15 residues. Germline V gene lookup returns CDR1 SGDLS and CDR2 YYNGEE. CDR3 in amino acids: CASSVGPGYTDTQYF. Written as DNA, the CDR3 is TGTGCCAGCAGCGTCGGCCCTGGGTACACAGATACGCAGTATTTT.

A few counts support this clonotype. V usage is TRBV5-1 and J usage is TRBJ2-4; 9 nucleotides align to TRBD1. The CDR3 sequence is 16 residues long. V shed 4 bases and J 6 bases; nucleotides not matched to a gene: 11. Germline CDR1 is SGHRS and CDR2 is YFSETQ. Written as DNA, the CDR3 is TGCGCCAGCAGCGGAGACCGGACAGGGGAAGGAAACATTCAGTACTTC. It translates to CASSGDRTGEGNIQYF.